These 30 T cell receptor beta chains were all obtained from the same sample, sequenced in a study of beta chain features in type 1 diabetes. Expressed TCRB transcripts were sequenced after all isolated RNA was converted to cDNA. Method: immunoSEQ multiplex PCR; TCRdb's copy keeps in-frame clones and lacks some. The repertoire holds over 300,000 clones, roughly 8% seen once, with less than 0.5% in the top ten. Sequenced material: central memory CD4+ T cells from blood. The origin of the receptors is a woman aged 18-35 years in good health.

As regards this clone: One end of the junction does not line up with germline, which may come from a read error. Here the CDR3 reads CASSKKGPGTGELFF. The CDR3 nucleotides read TGTGCCAGCAGTAAAAAGGGCCCGGGTACCGGGGAGCTGTTTTTT. V gene TRBV10-3 combines with J gene TRBJ2-2; unclear D gene. Germline loops: CDR1 ENHRY, CDR2 SYGVKD. The CDR3 loop spans 15 amino acids.

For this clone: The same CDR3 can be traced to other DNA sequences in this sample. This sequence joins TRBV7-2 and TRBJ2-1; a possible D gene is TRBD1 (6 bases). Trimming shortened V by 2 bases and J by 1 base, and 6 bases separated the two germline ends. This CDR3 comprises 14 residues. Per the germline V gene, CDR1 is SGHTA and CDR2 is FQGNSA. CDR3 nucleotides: TGTGCCAGCAGCTTAACAGGGTCCTACAATGAGCAGTTCTTC. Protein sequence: CASSLTGSYNEQFF.

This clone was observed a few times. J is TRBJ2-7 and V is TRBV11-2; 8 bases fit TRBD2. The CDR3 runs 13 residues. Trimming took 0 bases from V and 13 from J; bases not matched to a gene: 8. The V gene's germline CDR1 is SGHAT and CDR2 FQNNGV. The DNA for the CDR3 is TGTGCCAGCAGCTTAGAGGGAAGCGGGAGAGATTACTTC. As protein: CASSLEGSGRDYF.

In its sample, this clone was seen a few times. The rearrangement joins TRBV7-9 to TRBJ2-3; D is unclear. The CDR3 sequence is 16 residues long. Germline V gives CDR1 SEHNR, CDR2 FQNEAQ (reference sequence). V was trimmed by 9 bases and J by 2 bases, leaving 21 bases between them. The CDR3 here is CASSLWTSRFTDTQYF. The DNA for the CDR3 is TGTGCCAGTTCCCTTTGGACCAGCAGATTCACAGATACGCAGTATTTT.

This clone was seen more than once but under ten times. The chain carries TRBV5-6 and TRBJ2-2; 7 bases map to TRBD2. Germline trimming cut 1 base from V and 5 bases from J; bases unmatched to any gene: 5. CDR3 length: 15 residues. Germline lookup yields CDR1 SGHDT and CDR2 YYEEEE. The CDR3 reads CASSLRGRRTGELFF. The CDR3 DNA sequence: TGTGCCAGCAGCTTGCGCGGGAGACGTACCGGGGAGCTGTTTTTT.

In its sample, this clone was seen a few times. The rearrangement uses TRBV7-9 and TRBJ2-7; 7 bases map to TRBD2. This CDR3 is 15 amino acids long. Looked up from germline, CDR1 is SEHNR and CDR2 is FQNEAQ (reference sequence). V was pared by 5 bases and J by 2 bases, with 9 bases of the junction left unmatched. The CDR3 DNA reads TGTGCCAGCAGCCCGCCTAGCGGCGGTACCTACGAGCAGTACTTC. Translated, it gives CASSPPSGGTYEQYF.

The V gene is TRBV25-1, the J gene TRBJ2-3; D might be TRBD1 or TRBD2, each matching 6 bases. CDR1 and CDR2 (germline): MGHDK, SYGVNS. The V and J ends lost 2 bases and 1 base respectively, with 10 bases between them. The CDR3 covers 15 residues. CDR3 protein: CASSEGGQRTDTQYF. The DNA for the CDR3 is TGTGCCAGCAGTGAAGGGGGGCAGCGCACAGATACGCAGTATTTT.

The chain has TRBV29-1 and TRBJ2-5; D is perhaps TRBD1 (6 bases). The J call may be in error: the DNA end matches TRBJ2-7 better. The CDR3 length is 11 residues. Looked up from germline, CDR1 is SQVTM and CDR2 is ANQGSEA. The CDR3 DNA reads TGCAGCGCGGGACAACTTGACGAGCAGTACTTC. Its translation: CSAGQLDEQYF.

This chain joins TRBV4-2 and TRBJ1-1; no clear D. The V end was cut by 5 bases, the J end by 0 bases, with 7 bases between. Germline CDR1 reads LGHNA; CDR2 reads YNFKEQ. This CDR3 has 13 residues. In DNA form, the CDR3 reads TGTGCCAGCAGCTTAACAGTGAACACTGAAGCTTTCTTT. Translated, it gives CASSLTVNTEAFF.

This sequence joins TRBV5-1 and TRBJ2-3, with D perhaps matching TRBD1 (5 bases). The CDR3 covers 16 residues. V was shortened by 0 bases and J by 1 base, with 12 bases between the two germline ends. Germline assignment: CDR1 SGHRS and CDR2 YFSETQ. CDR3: CASSLAPGRGTDTQYF. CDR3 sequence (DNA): TGCGCCAGCAGCTTGGCCCCAGGGCGCGGCACAGATACGCAGTATTTT.

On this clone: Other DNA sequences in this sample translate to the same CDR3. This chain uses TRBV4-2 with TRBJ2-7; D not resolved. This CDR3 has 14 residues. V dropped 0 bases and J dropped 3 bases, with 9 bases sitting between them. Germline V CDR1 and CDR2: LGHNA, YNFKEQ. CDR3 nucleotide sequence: TGTGCCAGCAGCCAAGATTTGTCAGTCTACGAGCAGTACTTC. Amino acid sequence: CASSQDLSVYEQYF.

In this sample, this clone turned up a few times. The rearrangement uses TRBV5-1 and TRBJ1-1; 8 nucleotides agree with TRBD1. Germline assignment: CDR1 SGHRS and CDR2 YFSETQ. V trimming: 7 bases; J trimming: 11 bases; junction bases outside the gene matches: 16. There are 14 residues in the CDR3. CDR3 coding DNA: TGCGCCAGCTATCCGTTGCAGGGGGCGAATCGGGCTTTCTTT. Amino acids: CASYPLQGANRAFF. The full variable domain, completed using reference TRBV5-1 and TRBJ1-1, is KAGVTQTPRYLIKTRGQQVTLSCSPISGHRSVSWYQQTPGQGLQFLFEYFSETQRNKGNFPGRFSGRQFSNSRSEMNVSTLELGDSALYLCASYPLQGANRAFFGQGTRLTVV.

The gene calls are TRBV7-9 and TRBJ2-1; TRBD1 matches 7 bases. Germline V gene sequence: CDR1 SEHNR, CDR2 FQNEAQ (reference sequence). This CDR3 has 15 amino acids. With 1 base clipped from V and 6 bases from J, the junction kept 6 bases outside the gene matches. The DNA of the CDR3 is TGTGCCAGCAGCTTAGGACAGGGTGGAAGCAATGAGCAGTTCTTC. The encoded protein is CASSLGQGGSNEQFF.

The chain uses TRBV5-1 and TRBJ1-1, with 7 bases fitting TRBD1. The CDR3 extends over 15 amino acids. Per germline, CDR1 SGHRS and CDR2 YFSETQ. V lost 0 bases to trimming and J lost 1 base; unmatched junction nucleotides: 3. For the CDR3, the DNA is TGCGCCAGCAGCTTGGGGGACAGCTGGAACACTGAAGCTTTCTTT. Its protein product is CASSLGDSWNTEAFF.

CDR3 DNA: TGTGCCAGCAGCACCTTATACAGGTCCCGCGACTACGAGCAGTACTTC. It translates to CASSTLYRSRDYEQYF. The chain employs TRBV11-2 and TRBJ2-7; maybe TRBD1 (5 bases). V gave up 5 bases and J gave up 3 bases, with 20 bases separating them. The CDR3 consists of 16 residues. Germline CDR1 is SGHAT and CDR2 is FQNNGV.

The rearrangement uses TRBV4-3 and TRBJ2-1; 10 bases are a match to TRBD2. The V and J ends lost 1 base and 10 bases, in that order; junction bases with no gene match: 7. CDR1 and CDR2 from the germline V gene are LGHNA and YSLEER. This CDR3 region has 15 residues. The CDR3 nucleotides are TGCGCCAGCAGCCAAGTTGCACTAGCGGGAATAGAGCAGTTCTTC. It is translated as CASSQVALAGIEQFF.

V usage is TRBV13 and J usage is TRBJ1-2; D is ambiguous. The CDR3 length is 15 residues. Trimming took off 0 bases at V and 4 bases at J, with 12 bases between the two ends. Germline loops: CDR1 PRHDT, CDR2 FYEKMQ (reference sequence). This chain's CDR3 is CASSLGRAVLYGYTF. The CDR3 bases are TGTGCCAGCAGCTTAGGTAGGGCCGTCCTCTATGGCTACACCTTC.

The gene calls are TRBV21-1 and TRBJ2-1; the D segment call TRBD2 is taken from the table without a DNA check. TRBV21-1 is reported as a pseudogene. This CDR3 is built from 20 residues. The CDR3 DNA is TGTGCCAGCAGCAAAGTTTTGGGTCTAGCGGGAGGGCGGTGCTACAATGAGCAGTTCTTC. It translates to CASSKVLGLAGGRCYNEQFF.

The CDR3 nucleotides are TGTGCCAGCAGTTATTCGGGAGAGCAGTACTTC. The encoded protein is CASSYSGEQYF. V and J are TRBV2 and TRBJ2-7; a weak D match, TRBD2 (5 bases). V shed 5 bases and J shed 7 bases, with 9 bases lying between them. CDR3 size: 11 residues. Germline CDR1 and CDR2: SNHLY and FYNNEI. The full variable domain, with the rest looked up from reference TRBV2 and TRBJ2-7, is EPEVTQTPSHQVTQMGQEVILRCVPISNHLYFYWYRQILGQKVEFLVSFYNNEISEKSEIFDDQFSVERPDGSNFTLKIRSTKLEDSAMYFCASSYSGEQYFGPGTRLTVT.

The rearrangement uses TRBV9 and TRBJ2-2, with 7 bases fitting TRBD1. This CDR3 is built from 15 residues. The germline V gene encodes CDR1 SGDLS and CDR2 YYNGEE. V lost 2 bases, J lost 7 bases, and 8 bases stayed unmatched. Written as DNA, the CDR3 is TGTGCCAGCAGCGTCTGGCAGGGGGTGGTCGGGGAGCTGTTTTTT. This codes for CASSVWQGVVGELFF.

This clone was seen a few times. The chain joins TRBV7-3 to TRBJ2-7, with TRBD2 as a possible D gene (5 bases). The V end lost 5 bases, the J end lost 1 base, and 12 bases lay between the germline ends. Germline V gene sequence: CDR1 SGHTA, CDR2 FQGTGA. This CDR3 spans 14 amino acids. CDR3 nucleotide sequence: TGTGCCAGCAGCCCCCAATCGGGGTCCTACGAGCAGTACTTC. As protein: CASSPQSGSYEQYF.

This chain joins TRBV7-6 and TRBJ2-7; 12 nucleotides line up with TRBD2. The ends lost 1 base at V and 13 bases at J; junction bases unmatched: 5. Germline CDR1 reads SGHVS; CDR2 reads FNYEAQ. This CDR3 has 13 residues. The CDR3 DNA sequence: TGTGCCAGCAGCTTAGGGACTAGCGGGACGTTCTACTTC. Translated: CASSLGTSGTFYF.

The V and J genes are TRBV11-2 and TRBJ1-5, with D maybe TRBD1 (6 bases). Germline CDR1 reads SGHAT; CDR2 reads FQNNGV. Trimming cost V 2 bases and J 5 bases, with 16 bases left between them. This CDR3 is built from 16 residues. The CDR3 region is CASSLSLRGADQPQHF. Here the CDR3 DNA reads TGTGCCAGCAGCTTATCCCTTAGGGGGGCCGATCAGCCCCAGCATTTT.

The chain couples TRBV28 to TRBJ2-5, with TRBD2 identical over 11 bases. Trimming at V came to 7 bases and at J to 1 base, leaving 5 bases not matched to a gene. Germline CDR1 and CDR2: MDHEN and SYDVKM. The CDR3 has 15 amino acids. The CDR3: CASTDTSGSQETQYF. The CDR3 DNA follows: TGTGCCAGCACCGACACTAGCGGGAGCCAAGAGACCCAGTACTTC. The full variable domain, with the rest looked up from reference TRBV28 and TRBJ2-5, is DVKVTQSSRYLVKRTGEKVFLECVQDMDHENMFWYRQDPGLGLRLIYFSYDVKMKEKGDIPEGYSVSREKKERFSLILESASTNQTSMYLCASTDTSGSQETQYFGPGTRLLVL.

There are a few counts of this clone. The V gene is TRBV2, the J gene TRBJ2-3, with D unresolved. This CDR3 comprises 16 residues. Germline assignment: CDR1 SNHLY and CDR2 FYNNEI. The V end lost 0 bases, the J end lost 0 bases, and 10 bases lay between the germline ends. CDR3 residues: CASSEAQLSSTDTQYF. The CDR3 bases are TGTGCCAGCAGTGAAGCGCAGTTATCTAGCACAGATACGCAGTATTTT.

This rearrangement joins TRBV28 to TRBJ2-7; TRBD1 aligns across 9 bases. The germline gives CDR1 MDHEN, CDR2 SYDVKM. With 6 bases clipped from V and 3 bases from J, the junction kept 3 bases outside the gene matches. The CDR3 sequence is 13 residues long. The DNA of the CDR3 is TGTGCCAGCAGCCCGGGACAGGGCTACGAGCAGTACTTC. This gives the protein CASSPGQGYEQYF.

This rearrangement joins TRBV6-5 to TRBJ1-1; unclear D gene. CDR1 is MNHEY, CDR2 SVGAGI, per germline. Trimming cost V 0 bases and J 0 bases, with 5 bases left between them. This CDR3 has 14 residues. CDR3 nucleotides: TGTGCCAGCAGTTACTCGCCAATGAACACTGAAGCTTTCTTT. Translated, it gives CASSYSPMNTEAFF.

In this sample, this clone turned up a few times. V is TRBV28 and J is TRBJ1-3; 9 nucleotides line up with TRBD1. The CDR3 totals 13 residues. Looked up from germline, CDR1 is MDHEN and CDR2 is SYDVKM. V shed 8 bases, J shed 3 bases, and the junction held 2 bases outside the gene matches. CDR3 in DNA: TGTGCCAGCGGGACAGGGAATGGAAACACCATATATTTT. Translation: CASGTGNGNTIYF.

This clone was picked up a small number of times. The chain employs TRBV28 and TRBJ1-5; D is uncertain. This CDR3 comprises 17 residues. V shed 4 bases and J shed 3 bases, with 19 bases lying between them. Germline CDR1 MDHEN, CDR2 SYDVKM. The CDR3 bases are TGTGCCAGCAGTTCCAGAGGGTTGGGCAGATCCAATCAGCCCCAGCATTTT. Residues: CASSSRGLGRSNQPQHF.

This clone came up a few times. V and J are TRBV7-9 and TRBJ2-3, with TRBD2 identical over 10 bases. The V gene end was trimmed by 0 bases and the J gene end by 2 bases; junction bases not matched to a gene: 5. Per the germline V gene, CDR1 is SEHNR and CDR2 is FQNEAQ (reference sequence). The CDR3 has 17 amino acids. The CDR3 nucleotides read TGTGCCAGCAGCTTAGCGGCAGCGGGAGGGTACACAGATACGCAGTATTTT. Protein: CASSLAAAGGYTDTQYF.